This T cell receptor beta chain emerged from a study of OX40 agonist ivuxolimab in advanced cancers. For the wider study: Ivuxolimab, which targeted the costimulatory receptor OX40 (CD134), was an agonistic, fully human IgG2 monoclonal antibody. Intravenous ivuxolimab was administered to patients every 2 weeks at six dose levels: 0.01, 0.1, 0.3, 1.5, 3 and 10 mg/kg. Among the roughly 50 dose-escalation patients, about 20 had hepatocellular carcinoma, roughly 15 melanoma, 9 renal cell carcinoma and 9 head and neck cancer. In the dose-escalation cohort, 65% to 90% of patients were male, and the mean age was approximately 64 years, with a range of about 23 to 90. Prior anti-PD-1, anti-PD-L1 or anti-CTLA-4 therapy was permitted, and checkpoint inhibitors had been received by more than 35% of dose-escalation patients. Partial responses occurred in three dose-escalation patients: two with cutaneous melanoma and one with hepatocellular carcinoma. The point of sequencing TCRbeta in the periphery was to test whether ivuxolimab changed TCR sequence diversity and drove clonal T-cell expansion. The monotherapy dose-escalation portion (N ≈ 50 patients) of the phase I ivuxolimab trial is reported in the paper. Overall study outcomes, separate from this receptor: The antigen specificity of the clonally expanded peripheral T cells was not determined. In the 0.1-3.0 mg/kg groups, partial responders had among the lowest normalized peripheral clonal expansion, particularly in CD8+ T cells. After ivuxolimab, expanded clones were on average more numerous among CD8+ T cells than among CD4+ T cells. Low levels of normalized T-cell clonal expansion were also shown by some nonresponding patients. Clonal expansion of both CD4+ and CD8+ blood T cells was observed from baseline to week 6 at doses 0.1 to 3.0 mg/kg.

To sequence the TCRbeta CDR3 region, genomic DNA was isolated from the sorted cells. TCRbeta CDR3 regions were sequenced using the immunoSEQ Assay. TCRdb provides this immuneACCESS table in a form limited to in-frame rearrangements. Some clones are lacking; in checked studies, under half of them reflect an unresolved V gene, and why the rest are absent is not known. Here the sample has about 39,000 clones; around four fifths occur a single time. The ten largest clones add up to roughly 2.5% of the sample. As for this clone: Its recognized antigen is unknown. Base qualities are not recorded, but no much larger clone differs from it by a single base.

The trial excluded patients who had a history of autoimmune disease or who were on systemic immunosuppression. Peripheral blood for TCR sequencing was drawn from every dose cohort at baseline, at cycle 4 day 1 and at cycle 7 day 1. Samples came from an open-label, multicenter, first-in-human phase I dose-escalation trial of ivuxolimab. Adults with locally advanced or metastatic melanoma, renal cell carcinoma, hepatocellular carcinoma or head and neck squamous cell carcinoma were enrolled in the trial. Before TCR sequencing, CD4+ and CD8+ T cells were separately sorted from peripheral blood. The junction shows trimming of 1 base on V and 4 bases on J, and the gene matches do not reach 9 bases of it. The germline V gene specifies SGHAT as CDR1 and FQNNGV as CDR2. The CDR3 numbers 16 residues from cysteine through phenylalanine. The kept DNA is CDR3 alone, 48 bases in frame from the first base.

The sample was CD4+ or CD8+ T cells sorted from blood, taken in a trial of the OX40 agonist ivuxolimab. The receptor's source is an adult with an advanced solid tumor such as melanoma, head and neck, liver or kidney cancer. The chain is made from TRBV11-2 and TRBJ1-1, with 7 bases matching TRBD1. The CDR3 here reads CASSLAGQGGSTEAFF. The DNA sequence reads TGTGCCAGCAGCTTAGCCGGCCAGGGGGGTAGCACTGAAGCTTTCTTT.